This TCR beta chain derives from a study of cytomegalovirus exposure and HLA in healthy donors. A multiplex PCR was run with 60 Vbeta primers and 13 Jbeta primers. Profiling relied on immunoSEQ multiplex PCR, and the TCRdb table lists in-frame clones only, not all of them. The sample records 200,000 to 250,000 clones, around 76% being singletons. A note on this clone: What it binds is not known.

General study findings and limits: Later genetic work tied a missense DCLRE1C variant to beta-chain V and J trimming. Researchers reported in a later analysis that common viral pathogens appeared linked to several top clusters. Being productive about 87% or about 30% of the time was typical of most TCR beta V segments in an earlier analysis.

The clonotype comes from a woman aged 40 to 50 in good health and CMV-seropositive. The sample consisted of PBMCs.

CDR3 amino acids: CASSPGHSGGGNQPQHF. In DNA, the CDR3 is TGTGCCAGCAGCCCCGGACACTCGGGGGGAGGCAATCAGCCCCAGCATTTT. The gene calls are TRBV7-3 and TRBJ1-5; D perhaps matches TRBD1 (5 bases). Germline V gene lookup returns CDR1 SGHTA and CDR2 FQGTGA. The CDR3 spans 17 residues. The germline V and J ends were trimmed by 5 bases and 2 bases, with 19 bases remaining between them.